This T cell receptor beta chain was sequenced in a study of blood T cell repertoires in COVID-19. This CDR3 is built from 14 residues. J was trimmed by 4 bases and V by 3 bases; bases with no gene match: 1. Per germline, CDR1 LNHDA and CDR2 SQIVND (reference sequence). Recruitment covered about two dozen US areas and drew participants whose ages spanned about 18 to 89 years. It was within 2 weeks before study entry that exposed participants met a COVID-19 case. Details on this clone: The same CDR3 is also encoded by other DNA sequences in this sample.

Assay used: immunoSEQ multiplex PCR; TCRdb lists only in-frame clones, some missing. In the table there are 250,000 or so clones, 85% of which are singletons. Sequenced input: PBMCs or T cells enriched from blood (not recorded which). This chain links TRBV19 with TRBJ2-2; TRBD1 aligns across 8 bases. This TCR came from a woman in her 50s who had been exposed to COVID-19. The CDR3 DNA sequence: TGTGCCAGTAGTATCCAGGGGGCCACCGGGGAGCTGTTTTTT. This encodes CASSIQGATGELFF.